These 15 T cell receptor beta chains were sequenced from one sample in a study of CD8 T cells in ankylosing spondylitis. Study-wide results and caveats: In ankylosing spondylitis blood, a motif of about eight highly homologous TCR beta variants appeared characteristic.

These TCRs are of unknown antigen specificity. TCRdb processed the 5' RACE reads anew with MiXCR; each CDR3 protein has one entry. The sample has roughly 90,000 distinct CDR3 sequences; about 9% are singletons. Sequenced input: blood, either unsorted or a sorted T cell fraction (not recorded which). These receptors were obtained from a male donor with ankylosing spondylitis.

This clonotype was seen many times. This sequence joins TRBV7-9 and TRBJ2-1; D call uncertain. Germline V gene data show CDR1 as SEHNR and CDR2 as FQNEAQ (reference sequence). This CDR3 comprises 14 residues. Deletions cut 1 base from V and 2 bases from J, with 6 bases between. This CDR3 reads CASSLVTTYNEQFF. The CDR3 DNA reads TGTGCCAGCAGCTTAGTGACCACCTACAATGAGCAGTTCTTC.

The chain couples TRBV24-1 to TRBJ2-1; 7 positions match TRBD2. The CDR3 length is 16 residues. Germline CDR1 KGHDR, CDR2 SFDVKD. V was clipped by 3 bases and J by 2 bases; unmatched bases: 6. The CDR3 here is CATSDLGLGAYNEQFF. CDR3 bases: TGTGCCACCAGTGATCTCGGACTAGGGGCCTACAATGAGCAGTTCTTC.

This clonotype has at least ten counts. The chain carries TRBV29-1 and TRBJ2-1; 9 positions match TRBD2. The CDR3 spans 16 residues. Germline trimming cut 5 bases from V and 7 bases from J; bases unmatched to any gene: 15. The germline V gene encodes CDR1 SQVTM and CDR2 ANQGSEA. The CDR3 nucleotides are TGCAGCGTTTTCGGAGGGGCTAGCGGGAAGGTAAATGAGCAGTTCTTC. This codes for CSVFGGASGKVNEQFF.

This chain uses TRBV4-1 with TRBJ2-1; D is undetermined. The CDR3 has 13 amino acids. Trimming pared 2 bases from V and 7 bases from J, leaving 9 bases between. From germline, CDR1 is MGHRA and CDR2 YSYEKL. In DNA form, the CDR3 reads TGCGCCAGCAGCCAATGGGTCGGTAATGAGCAGTTCTTC. Protein product: CASSQWVGNEQFF.

In this sample, this clonotype turned up many times. The chain combines TRBV4-1 with TRBJ2-1; no reliable D call. V was trimmed by 4 bases and J by 8 bases, leaving 9 bases between them. The CDR3 covers 12 residues. Germline values: CDR1 MGHRA, CDR2 YSYEKL. CDR3 coding DNA: TGCGCCAGCAGCCCCTACGAGGATGAGCAGTTCTTC. It yields the protein CASSPYEDEQFF.

The sample holds many counts of this clonotype. The genes are TRBV5-1 and TRBJ1-4; D uncertain. CDR1 and CDR2 from the germline V gene are SGHRS and YFSETQ. The CDR3 is 16 amino acids. With 4 bases removed from V and 6 bases from J, the gap between germline ends came to 19 bases. CDR3 in DNA: TGCGCCAGCAGCCGTTGGCGGGCCAACCGGGATGAAAAACTGTTTTTT. Its translation is CASSRWRANRDEKLFF.

This clonotype was found a few times. CDR3 residues: CASSLSTGLYGYTF. In DNA form, the CDR3 reads TGCGCCAGCAGCCTTAGCACAGGACTTTATGGCTACACCTTC. The chain joins TRBV5-1 to TRBJ1-2; D is perhaps TRBD1 (5 bases). Germline V gene data show CDR1 as SGHRS and CDR2 as YFSETQ. CDR3 length equals 14 residues. Trimming removed 4 bases at V and 5 bases at J, with 15 bases between.

The chain combines TRBV9 with TRBJ2-3; 8 bases line up with TRBD2. With V trimmed by 4 bases and J by 2 bases, 6 bases remained unmatched. This CDR3 is built from 15 residues. Germline CDR1 and CDR2: SGDLS and YYNGEE. In DNA form, the CDR3 reads TGTGCCAGCAGCCTTAGCGGGGCGTACACAGATACGCAGTATTTT. Translating it yields CASSLSGAYTDTQYF.

The genes are TRBV5-4 and TRBJ1-1, with unresolved D. V gave up 4 bases and J gave up 2 bases, with 9 bases separating them. Looked up from germline, CDR1 is SGHNT and CDR2 is YYREEE (reference sequence). The CDR3 is 13 amino acids. In DNA, the CDR3 is TGTGCCAGCAGCCTCAGATTAAACACTGAAGCTTTCTTT. Protein sequence: CASSLRLNTEAFF. Based on the CDR3 plus reference TRBV5-4 and TRBJ1-1, the full variable domain is ETGVTQSPTHLIKTRGQQVTLRCSSQSGHNTVSWYQQALGQGPQFIFQYYREEENGRGNFPPRFSGLQFPNYSSELNVNALELDDSALYLCASSLRLNTEAFFGQGTRLTVV.

Many counts were recorded for this clonotype. This sequence joins TRBV5-1 and TRBJ1-1; weak D call: TRBD1 (6 bases). The V gene lost 1 base and the J gene lost 5 bases, with 18 bases spanning the gap. Germline loops: CDR1 SGHRS, CDR2 YFSETQ. The CDR3 totals 16 residues. The CDR3 protein is CASSLSVRGPRTEAFF. The CDR3 bases are TGCGCCAGCAGCTTGTCGGTGCGGGGGCCGAGGACTGAAGCTTTCTTT.

V usage is TRBV9 and J usage is TRBJ2-7; possible D gene TRBD1, 6 bases. Germline V gene lookup returns CDR1 SGDLS and CDR2 YYNGEE. This CDR3 is built from 14 residues. V was shortened by 2 bases and J by 3 bases, with 12 bases between the two germline ends. In DNA form, the CDR3 reads TGTGCCAGCAGCGTGACCGGACAGTTCTACGAGCAGTACTTC. Translation: CASSVTGQFYEQYF.

The chain carries TRBV19 and TRBJ2-7; D remains unclear. The germline V gene encodes CDR1 LNHDA and CDR2 SQIVND (reference sequence). CDR3 length: 12 residues. Trimming pared 10 bases from V and 3 bases from J, leaving 13 bases between. The CDR3 DNA reads as TGTGCCACCGCGGACCCCTACTACGAGCAGTACTTC. Its protein is CATADPYYEQYF.

In this sample, this clonotype turned up many times. The V gene is TRBV3-1, the J gene TRBJ1-2; D gene unclear. Deletions cut 1 base from V and 6 bases from J, with 9 bases between. CDR1 is LGHDT and CDR2 is YNNKEL in the germline V gene (reference sequence). The CDR3 covers 13 residues. The CDR3 DNA reads TGTGCCAGCAGCCAAGGGTCAGGCGATGGCTACACCTTC. It translates to CASSQGSGDGYTF.

The gene calls are TRBV6-1 and TRBJ2-6; D is perhaps TRBD2 (6 bases). Germline CDR1 and CDR2: MNHNS and SASEGT. The CDR3 is 17 amino acids. V was trimmed by 4 bases and J by 0 bases, leaving 13 bases between them. In DNA form, the CDR3 reads TGTGCCAGCAGTGTCGGGACTCGATACTCTGGGGCCAACGTCCTGACTTTC. Protein product: CASSVGTRYSGANVLTF.

This clonotype was observed a few times. The J gene is TRBJ1-5, the V gene TRBV20-1, with 9 bases lining up with TRBD1. CDR3 length: 16 amino acids. Germline trimming cut 6 bases from V and 0 bases from J; bases unmatched to any gene: 9. The germline V gene encodes CDR1 DFQATT and CDR2 SNEGSKA (reference sequence). The CDR3 region is CSASGQGSNSNQPQHF. CDR3 coding DNA: TGCAGTGCCTCGGGACAGGGCTCGAATAGCAATCAGCCCCAGCATTTT.